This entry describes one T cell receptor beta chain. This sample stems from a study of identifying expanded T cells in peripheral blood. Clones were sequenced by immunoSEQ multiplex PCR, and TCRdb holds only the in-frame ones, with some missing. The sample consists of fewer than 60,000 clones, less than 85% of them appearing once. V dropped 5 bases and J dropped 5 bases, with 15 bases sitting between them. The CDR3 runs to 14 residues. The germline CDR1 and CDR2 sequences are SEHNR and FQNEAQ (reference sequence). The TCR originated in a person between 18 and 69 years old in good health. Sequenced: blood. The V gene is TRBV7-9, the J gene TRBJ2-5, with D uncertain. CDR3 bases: TGTGCCAGCAGCCCCTCTGCAACTACGGAGACCCAGTACTTC. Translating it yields CASSPSATTETQYF.